This T cell receptor beta chain was identified in a study of cytomegalovirus exposure and HLA in healthy donors. For the study at large: Early on, a data release was issued that held tens of millions of unique TCRs from HLA-typed donors. Caucasian-associated ancestry cluster membership applied to approximately 81% of over 350 genotyped donors.

There were likely unrecorded immune exposures, though donors were nominally healthy when sampled. Trimming at V came to 8 bases and at J to 2 bases, leaving 16 bases not matched to a gene. The germline V gene has CDR1 LNHDA and CDR2 SQIVND (reference sequence). The CDR3 is 17 residues long. Whole-study results and caveats: Cytomegalovirus-associated TCR beta chains were listed, numbering 150 to 200.

60 Vbeta and 13 Jbeta primers were used in PCR. Sequencing was performed with immunoSEQ multiplex PCR; in TCRdb, only in-frame clones are kept and a portion is missing. The sample records some 150,000 clones, about 64% being singletons. To note about this clone: Its antigen is not identified.

The sequence was obtained from a man in his sixties in good health and CMV-seronegative. The sample consisted of PBMCs. The genes are TRBV19 and TRBJ2-3; 7 nucleotides line up with TRBD2. CDR3 sequence: CASGPRRGDPYTDTQYF. The CDR3 nucleotides are TGTGCCAGTGGGCCCCGTCGGGGGGACCCTTACACAGATACGCAGTATTTT.